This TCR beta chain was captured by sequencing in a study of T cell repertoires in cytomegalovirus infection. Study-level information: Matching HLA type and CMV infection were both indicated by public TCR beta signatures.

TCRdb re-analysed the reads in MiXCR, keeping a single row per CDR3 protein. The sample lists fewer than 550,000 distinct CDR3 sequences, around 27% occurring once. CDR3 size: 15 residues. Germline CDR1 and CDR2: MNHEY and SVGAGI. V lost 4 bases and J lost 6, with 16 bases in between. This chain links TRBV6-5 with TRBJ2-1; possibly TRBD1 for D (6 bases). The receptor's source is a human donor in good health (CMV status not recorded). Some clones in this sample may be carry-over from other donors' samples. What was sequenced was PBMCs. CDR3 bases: TGTGCCAGCAGTTTCACCGGGACACCATCCAATGAGCAGTTCTTC. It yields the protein CASSFTGTPSNEQFF.